This T cell receptor beta chain appears in the sequencing data of a study of cytomegalovirus exposure and HLA in healthy donors. Assay used: immunoSEQ multiplex PCR; TCRdb lists only in-frame clones, some missing. The table has 190,000 or so clones, about 86% seen once; the top ten hold approximately 3%. The CDR3 is 13 amino acids. V gave up 4 bases and J gave up 5 bases, with 8 bases separating them. Germline assignment: CDR1 SGHDN and CDR2 FVKESK. The chain employs TRBV14 and TRBJ2-2; D gene ambiguous. This clonotype originated in a woman younger than 35 in good health and CMV-seropositive. Input material: PBMCs. CDR3: CASSLTMTGELFF. In nucleotides, the CDR3 is TGTGCCAGCAGCCTAACAATGACCGGGGAGCTGTTTTTT.